The rows below give T cell receptor gamma chains drawn from one sample of a study of Vδ1+ human thymocytes. TCRdb processed the multiplex PCR reads again with the CATT caller. This table has tens of thousands of gamma-chain clones, around 20% appearing once. Sequencing was done on a sample of Vdelta1+ gamma-delta thymocytes from the thymus. These receptors originate from a girl in the first two years of life who had congenital heart surgery. Both conserved end residues are trimmed from each CDR3. The size entry is marked missing in some rows and otherwise reads once, few, many or a size class.

v_call	j_call	clone_size	cdr3_aa
TRGV8	TRGJ1/TRGJ2	few	ATWDVREKL
TRGV8	TRGJ1/TRGJ2	NA	ATWGPYYKKL
TRGV9	TRGJ1/TRGJ2	NA	ALWEVYDKKL
TRGV2	TRGJP2	NA	ATWDGPVRADSSDWIKT
TRGV2	TRGJ1/TRGJ2	NA	ATWDSWTHYKKL
TRGV4	TRGJ1/TRGJ2	few	ATWDGRYYKKL
TRGV4	TRGJ1/TRGJ2	medium-sized	ATWGYYKKL
TRGV3	TRGJ1/TRGJ2	NA	ATWIRSASKKL
TRGV9	TRGJ1/TRGJ2	NA	ALWEVEHLYYKKL
TRGV9	TRGJ1/TRGJ2	NA	ALWEVQGYIGGKL
TRGV4	TRGJP2	NA	ATWDGPSSDWIKT
TRGV4	TRGJ1/TRGJ2	few	ATWDDMDWKL
TRGV2	TRGJ1/TRGJ2	NA	ATWDGPHYYKKL
TRGV9	TRGJ1/TRGJ2	few	ALWDKHKKL
TRGV5	TRGJ1/TRGJ2	NA	ATWDRRRLYYKKL
TRGV4	TRGJ1/TRGJ2	NA	ATWDGDYYKKL
TRGV8	TRGJ1/TRGJ2	few	ATWGIPYKKL
TRGV4	TRGJ1/TRGJ2	few	ATWDGPIVL
TRGV4	TRGJP2	NA	ATWWTGHSSDWIKT
TRGV9	TRGJ1/TRGJ2	NA	ALWEVYRVKKL
TRGV5	TRGJP2	NA	ATWDRLGSDWIKT
TRGV9	TRGJ1/TRGJ2	NA	ALWVVGKSNYYKKL
TRGV3	TRGJP2	NA	ATWGQADSSDWIKT
TRGV4	TRGJ1/TRGJ2	NA	ATWFPYKKL
TRGV8	TRGJP2	NA	ADWSDWIKT
TRGV4	TRGJ1/TRGJ2	few	TTWDGNKKL
TRGV8	TRGJP2	NA	ATWDASDWIKT
TRGV8	TRGJ1/TRGJ2	NA	ATWERGKKL
TRGV2	TRGJ1/TRGJ2	NA	ATWDGPGAYYKKL
TRGV4	TRGJ1/TRGJ2	few	ATWDGLNYYKKL
TRGV2	TRGJP2	few	ATWDGTRSDWIKT
TRGV8	TRGJ1/TRGJ2	NA	ATWDRRHYYKKL
TRGV3	TRGJ1/TRGJ2	NA	ATWDRRRHYKKL
TRGV3	TRGJ1/TRGJ2	few	ATWDRVKYKKL
TRGV5	TRGJ1/TRGJ2	few	ATWDRHGKL
TRGV9	TRGJ1/TRGJ2	NA	ALWEVLGYKKL
TRGV9	TRGJ1/TRGJ2	few	ALWEVFDYKKL
TRGV3	TRGJ1/TRGJ2	NA	ATWDRLNYYKKL
TRGV4	TRGJ1/TRGJ2	NA	ATWDGLCYYKKL
TRGV3	TRGJ1/TRGJ2	NA	ATWDPLFYYKKL
TRGV2	TRGJ1/TRGJ2	few	ATWDGLGHYKKL
TRGV2	TRGJ1/TRGJ2	few	ATWDGPMAYKKL
TRGV2	TRGJ1/TRGJ2	few	ATWDGPRNKKL
TRGV4	TRGJ1/TRGJ2	NA	ATWDGPPV
TRGV8	TRGJ1/TRGJ2	NA	ATWDRCGKKL
TRGV8	TRGJP1	NA	ATWGNTTGWFKI
TRGV2	TRGJ1/TRGJ2	few	ATWDGAKNYYKKL
TRGV9	TRGJ1/TRGJ2	NA	ALWEVRPFKKL